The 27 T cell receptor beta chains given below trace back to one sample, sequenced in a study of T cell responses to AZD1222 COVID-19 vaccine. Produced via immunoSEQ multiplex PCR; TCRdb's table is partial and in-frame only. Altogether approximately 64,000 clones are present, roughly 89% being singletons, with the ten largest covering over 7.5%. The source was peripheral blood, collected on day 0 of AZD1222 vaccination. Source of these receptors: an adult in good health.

The CDR3 loop is CASSARYVADTQYF. CDR3 nucleotide sequence: TGTGCCAGCAGTGCCAGATATGTTGCAGATACGCAGTATTTT. The rearrangement links TRBV28 to TRBJ2-3; no clear D gene. The CDR3 contains 14 residues. Trimming pared 5 bases from V and 4 bases from J, leaving 13 bases between. Germline loops: CDR1 MDHEN, CDR2 SYDVKM.

The CDR3 region is CASSPRTANYGYTF. CDR3 nucleotide sequence: TGTGCCAGCAGCCCCCGGACGGCTAACTATGGCTACACCTTC. The J gene is TRBJ1-2, the V gene TRBV13; unclear D gene. Germline V gene lookup returns CDR1 PRHDT and CDR2 FYEKMQ (reference sequence). The CDR3 is 14 amino acids. The germline V and J ends were trimmed by 5 bases and 0 bases, with 10 bases remaining between them.

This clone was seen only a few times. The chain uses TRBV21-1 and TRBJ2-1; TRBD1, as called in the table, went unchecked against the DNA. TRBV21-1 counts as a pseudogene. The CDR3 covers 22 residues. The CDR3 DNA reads TGTGCCAGCAGCGAGGGACAGGGGGCGTGTCGTCTGGGGTTCACCTCCTACAATGAGCAGTTCTTC. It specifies CASSEGQGACRLGFTSYNEQFF.

The CDR3 region is CASSPGLAGGDEQFF. The DNA for the CDR3 is TGTGCCAGCAGCCCTGGACTAGCGGGGGGCGATGAGCAGTTCTTC. The V call is TRBV7-3, the J call TRBJ2-1, with 14 bases lining up with TRBD2. The CDR3 spans 15 residues. With 5 bases clipped from V and 8 bases from J, the junction kept 5 bases outside the gene matches. Germline CDR1 SGHTA, CDR2 FQGTGA.

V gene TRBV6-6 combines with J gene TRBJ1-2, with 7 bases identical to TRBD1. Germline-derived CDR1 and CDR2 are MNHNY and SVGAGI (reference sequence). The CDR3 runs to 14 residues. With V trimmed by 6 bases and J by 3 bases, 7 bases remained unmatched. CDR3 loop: CASRQGYGDYGYTF. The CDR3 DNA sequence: TGTGCCAGCAGACAGGGGTATGGCGACTATGGCTACACCTTC.

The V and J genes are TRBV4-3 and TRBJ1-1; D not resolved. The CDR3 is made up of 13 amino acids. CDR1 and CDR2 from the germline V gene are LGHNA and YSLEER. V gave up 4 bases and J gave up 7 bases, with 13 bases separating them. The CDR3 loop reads CASSLTQQGEAFF. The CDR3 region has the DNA TGCGCCAGCAGCCTCACACAGCAAGGTGAAGCTTTCTTT.

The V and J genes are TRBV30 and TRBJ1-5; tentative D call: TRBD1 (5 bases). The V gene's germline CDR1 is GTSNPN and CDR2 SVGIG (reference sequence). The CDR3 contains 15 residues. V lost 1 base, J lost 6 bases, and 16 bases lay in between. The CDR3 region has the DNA TGTGCCTGGAGTGCAAATCAGGGTGAAAGTCAGCCCCAGCATTTT. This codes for CAWSANQGESQPQHF. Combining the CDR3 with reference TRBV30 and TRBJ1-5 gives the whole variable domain SQTIHQWPATLVQPVGSPLSLECTVEGTSNPNLYWYRQAAGRGLQLLFYSVGIGQISSEVPQNLSASRPQDRQFILSSKKLLLSDSGFYLCAWSANQGESQPQHFGDGTRLSIL.

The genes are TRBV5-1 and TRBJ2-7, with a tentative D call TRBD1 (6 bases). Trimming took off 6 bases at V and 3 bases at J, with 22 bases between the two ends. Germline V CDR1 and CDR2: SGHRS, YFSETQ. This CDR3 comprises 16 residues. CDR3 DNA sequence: TGCGCCAGCACAGGGGTTCCCGGACAGAGCTACTACGAGCAGTACTTC. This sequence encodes CASTGVPGQSYYEQYF. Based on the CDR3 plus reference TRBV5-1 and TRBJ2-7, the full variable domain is KAGVTQTPRYLIKTRGQQVTLSCSPISGHRSVSWYQQTPGQGLQFLFEYFSETQRNKGNFPGRFSGRQFSNSRSEMNVSTLELGDSALYLCASTGVPGQSYYEQYFGPGTRLTVT.

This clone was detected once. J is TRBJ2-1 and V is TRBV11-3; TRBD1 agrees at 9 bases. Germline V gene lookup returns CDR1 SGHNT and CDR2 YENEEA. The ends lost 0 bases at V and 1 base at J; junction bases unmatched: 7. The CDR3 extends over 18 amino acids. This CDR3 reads CASSLDHTGTGSYNEQFF. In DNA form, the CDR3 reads TGTGCCAGCAGCTTAGATCACACCGGGACAGGGTCCTACAATGAGCAGTTCTTC.

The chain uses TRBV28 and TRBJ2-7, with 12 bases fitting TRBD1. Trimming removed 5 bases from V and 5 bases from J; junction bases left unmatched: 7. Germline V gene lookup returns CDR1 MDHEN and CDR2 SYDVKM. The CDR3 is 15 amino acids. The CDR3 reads CASSPPGQGANEQYF. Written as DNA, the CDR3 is TGTGCCAGCAGTCCTCCGGGACAGGGGGCGAACGAGCAGTACTTC.

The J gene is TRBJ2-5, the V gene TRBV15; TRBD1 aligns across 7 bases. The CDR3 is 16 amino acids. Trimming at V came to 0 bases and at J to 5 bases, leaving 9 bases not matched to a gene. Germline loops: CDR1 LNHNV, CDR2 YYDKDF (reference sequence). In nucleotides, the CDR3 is TGTGCCACCAGCAGAGATAGGGGGCAGGGTTGGGAGACCCAGTACTTC. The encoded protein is CATSRDRGQGWETQYF.

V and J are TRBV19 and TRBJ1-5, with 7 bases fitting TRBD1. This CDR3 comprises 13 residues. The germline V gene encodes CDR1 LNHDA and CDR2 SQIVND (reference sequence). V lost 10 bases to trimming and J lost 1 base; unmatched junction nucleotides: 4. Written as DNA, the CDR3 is TGTGCCATCGCAGGGGGAAGCAATCAGCCCCAGCATTTT. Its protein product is CAIAGGSNQPQHF.

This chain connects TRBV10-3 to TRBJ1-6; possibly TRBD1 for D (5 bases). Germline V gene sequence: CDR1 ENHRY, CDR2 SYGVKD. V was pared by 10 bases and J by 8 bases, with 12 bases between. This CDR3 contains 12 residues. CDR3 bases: TGTGCCACCGGGGGGGTGGATTCACCCCTCCACTTT. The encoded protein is CATGGVDSPLHF.

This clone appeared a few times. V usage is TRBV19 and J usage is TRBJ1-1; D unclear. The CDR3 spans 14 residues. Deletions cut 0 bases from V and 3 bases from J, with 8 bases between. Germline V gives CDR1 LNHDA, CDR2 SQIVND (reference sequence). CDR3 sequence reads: CASSIDPGYTEAFF. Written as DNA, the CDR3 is TGTGCCAGTAGTATAGATCCGGGGTACACTGAAGCTTTCTTT.

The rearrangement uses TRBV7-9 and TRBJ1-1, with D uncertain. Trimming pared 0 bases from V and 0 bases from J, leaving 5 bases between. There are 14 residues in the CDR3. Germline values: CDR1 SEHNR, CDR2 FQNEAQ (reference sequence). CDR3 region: CASSLAHLNTEAFF. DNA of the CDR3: TGTGCCAGCAGCTTAGCACACTTGAACACTGAAGCTTTCTTT. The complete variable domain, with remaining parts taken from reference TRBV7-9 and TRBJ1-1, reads DTGVSQNPRHKITKRGQNVTFRCDPISEHNRLYWYRQTLGQGPEFLTYFQNEAQLEKSRLLSDRFSAERPKGSFSTLEIQRTEQGDSAMYLCASSLAHLNTEAFFGQGTRLTVV.

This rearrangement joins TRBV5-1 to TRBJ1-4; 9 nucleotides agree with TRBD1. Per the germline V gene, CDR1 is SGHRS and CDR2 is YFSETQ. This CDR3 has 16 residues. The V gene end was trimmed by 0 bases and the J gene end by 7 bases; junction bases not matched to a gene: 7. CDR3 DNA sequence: TGCGCCAGCAGCTTGGTAGCCCCGGGACAGGGTGAAAAACTGTTTTTT. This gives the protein CASSLVAPGQGEKLFF.

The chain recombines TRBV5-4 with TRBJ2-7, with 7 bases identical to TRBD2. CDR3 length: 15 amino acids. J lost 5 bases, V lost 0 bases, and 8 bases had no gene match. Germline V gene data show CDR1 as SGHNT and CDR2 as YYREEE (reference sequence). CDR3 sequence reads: CASSLGLADPDEQYF. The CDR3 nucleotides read TGTGCCAGCAGCTTGGGACTAGCAGATCCGGACGAGCAGTACTTC.

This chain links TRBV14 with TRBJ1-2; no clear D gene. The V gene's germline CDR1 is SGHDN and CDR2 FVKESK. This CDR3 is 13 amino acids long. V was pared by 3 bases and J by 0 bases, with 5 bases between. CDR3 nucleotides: TGTGCCAGCAGCCATCAAACTAACTATGGCTACACCTTC. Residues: CASSHQTNYGYTF.

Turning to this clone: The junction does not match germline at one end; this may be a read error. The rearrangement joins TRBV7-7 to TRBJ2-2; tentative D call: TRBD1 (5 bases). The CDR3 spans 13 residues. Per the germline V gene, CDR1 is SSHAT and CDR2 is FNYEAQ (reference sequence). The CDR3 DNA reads TGTGCTAGCAGCTTAGGGGAAGAGAGGGAGCTGTTTTTT. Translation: CASSLGEERELFF. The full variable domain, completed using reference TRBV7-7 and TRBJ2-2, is GAGVSQSPRYKVTKRGQDVTLRCDPISSHATLYWYQQALGQGPEFLTYFNYEAQPDKSGLPSDRFSAERPEGSISTLTIQRTEQRDSAMYRCASSLGEERELFFGEGSRLTVL.

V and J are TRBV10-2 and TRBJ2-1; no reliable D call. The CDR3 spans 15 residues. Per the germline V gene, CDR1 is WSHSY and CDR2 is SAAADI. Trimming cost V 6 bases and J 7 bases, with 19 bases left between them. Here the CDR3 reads CASRLGGTSYNEQFF. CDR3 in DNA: TGCGCCAGCAGGCTTGGCGGAACGTCTTATAATGAGCAGTTCTTC.

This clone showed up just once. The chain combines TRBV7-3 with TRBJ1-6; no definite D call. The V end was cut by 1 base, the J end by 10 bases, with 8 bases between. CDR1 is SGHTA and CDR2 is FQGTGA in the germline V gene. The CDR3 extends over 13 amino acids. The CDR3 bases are TGTGCCAGCAGCTTAAATCTCGAATCACCCCTCCACTTT. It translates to CASSLNLESPLHF. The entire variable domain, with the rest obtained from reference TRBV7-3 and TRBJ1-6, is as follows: GAGVSQTPSNKVTEKGKYVELRCDPISGHTALYWYRQSLGQGPEFLIYFQGTGAADDSGLPNDRFFAVRPEGSVSTLKIQRTERGDSAVYLCASSLNLESPLHFGNGTRLTVT.

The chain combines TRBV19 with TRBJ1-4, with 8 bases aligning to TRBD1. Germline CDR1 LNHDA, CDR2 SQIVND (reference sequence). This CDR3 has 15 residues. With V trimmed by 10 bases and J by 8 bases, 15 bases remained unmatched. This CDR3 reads CATSTGTGWGEKLFF. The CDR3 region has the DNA TGTGCCACTTCAACCGGGACAGGCTGGGGCGAAAAACTGTTTTTT.

The chain's CDR3 is CASSLDGRNTGELFF. DNA for the CDR3: TGTGCCAGCAGCTTAGACGGCCGGAACACCGGGGAGCTGTTTTTT. The chain couples TRBV7-2 to TRBJ2-2; unclear D gene. There are 15 residues in the CDR3. V lost 1 base and J 1 base, leaving 7 bases between the germline ends. CDR1 is SGHTA and CDR2 is FQGNSA in the germline V gene.

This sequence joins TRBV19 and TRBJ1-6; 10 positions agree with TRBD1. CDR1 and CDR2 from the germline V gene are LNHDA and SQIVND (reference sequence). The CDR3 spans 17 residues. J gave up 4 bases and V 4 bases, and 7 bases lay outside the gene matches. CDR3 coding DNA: TGTGCCAGTAGTACCCGGGACAGGGGAAGGTATAATTCACCCCTCCACTTT. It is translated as CASSTRDRGRYNSPLHF.

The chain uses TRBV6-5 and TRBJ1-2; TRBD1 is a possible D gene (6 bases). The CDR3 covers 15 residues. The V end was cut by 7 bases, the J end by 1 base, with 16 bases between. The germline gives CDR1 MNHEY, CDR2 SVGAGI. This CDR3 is CASITLTGFNYGYTF. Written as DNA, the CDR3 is TGTGCCAGCATTACACTAACAGGGTTTAACTATGGCTACACCTTC.

CDR3 amino acids: CAAAPGRANEKLFF. CDR3 DNA sequence: TGTGCCGCCGCCCCAGGACGGGCTAATGAAAAACTGTTTTTT. The chain combines TRBV15 with TRBJ1-4; the D is unclear. Trimming removed 11 bases from V and 3 bases from J, with 16 bases in between. Germline CDR1 is LNHNV and CDR2 is YYDKDF (reference sequence). The CDR3 has 14 amino acids.

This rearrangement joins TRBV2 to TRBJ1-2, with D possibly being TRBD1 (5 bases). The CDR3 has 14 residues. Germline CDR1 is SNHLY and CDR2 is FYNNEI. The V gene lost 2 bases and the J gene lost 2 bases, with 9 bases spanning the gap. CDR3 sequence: CASSERGSNYGYTF. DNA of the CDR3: TGTGCCAGCAGTGAAAGGGGATCCAACTATGGCTACACCTTC.